Listed below are T cell receptor beta chains from one sample, sequenced in a study of T cell changes during pregnancy in multiple sclerosis. Some clones are missing from TCRdb's copy, which holds only in-frame ones; the method was immunoSEQ multiplex PCR. The repertoire holds some 10,000 clones, with about 89% as singletons. Specimen: CD8+ T cells from peripheral blood mononuclear cells, collected in the first trimester of pregnancy. The source of these receptors is a female donor in good health, enrolled as a control in a pregnancy study. CDR3s include the opening cysteine and the closing phenylalanine or tryptophan. Clone size is stated in some rows and not others, as once, few, many or a class when expanded.

TRBV5-1	TRBJ1-4	15	NA	CASSLMGQGGEKLFF
TRBV7-9	TRBJ2-7	15	NA	CASSSPGIGAGEQYF
TRBV10-3	TRBJ2-5	15	NA	CAISGFQGNQETQYF
TRBV9	TRBJ2-3	16	once	CASSEGGAYGTDTQYF
TRBV5-8	TRBJ1-2	14	NA	CASSQREFVGGYTF
TRBV7-8	TRBJ1-1	13	NA	CASSGTENTEAFF
TRBV6-5	TRBJ2-1	15	NA	CASSPLGTGYNEQFF
TRBV7-9	TRBJ2-7	15	NA	CASSSTGDPSYEQYF
TRBV9	TRBJ1-2	16	few	CASSADRASSDYGYTF
TRBV5-6	TRBJ1-1	14	NA	CASSPVGRDTEAFF
TRBV6-5	TRBJ1-1	14	NA	CASTETGRGTEAFF
TRBV10-3	TRBJ1-2	13	NA	CAMHRADFDGYTF
TRBV27	TRBJ1-6	16	once	CASSLDRGYNRSPLHF
TRBV7-9	TRBJ2-7	16	NA	CASSLVSPRNSYEQYF
TRBV2	TRBJ2-5	16	NA	CASRYITSGGVETQYF
TRBV6-5	TRBJ2-1	15	NA	CASSYSIAGGDEQFF
TRBV6-1	TRBJ2-5	15	NA	CASSETSGGAETQYF